This record covers a single T cell receptor beta chain. Its matching antigen is unknown. TCRdb re-derived calls from the 5' RACE reads in MiXCR, one entry per CDR3 protein. The sample lists a few hundred thousand distinct CDR3 sequences; about a sixth were seen once. These data come from a study of CD8 T cells in ankylosing spondylitis. General observations from the study: One TCR beta motif, made up of seven to nine highly homologous variants, appeared characteristic of ankylosing spondylitis blood.

The CDR3 runs to 13 residues. CDR1 is ENHRY, CDR2 SYGVKD, per germline. Trimming removed 7 bases at V and 1 base at J, with 9 bases between. The source is a male donor with ankylosing spondylitis or in good health (not recorded which). Sequencing was carried out using blood, either unsorted or a sorted T cell fraction (not recorded which). This rearrangement joins TRBV10-3 to TRBJ2-3, with D perhaps being TRBD1 or TRBD2 (5 bases each). The CDR3 is CAIMGVGTDTQYF. For the CDR3, the DNA is TGTGCCATCATGGGGGTTGGCACAGATACGCAGTATTTT.